The next 26 T cell receptor beta chains were all read from a single sample in a study of immune heterogeneity within non-small cell lung tumors. Each sample used approximately 0.55 ug of genomic DNA from bulk tumor tissue. Several biopsies were collected from each primary tumor during surgery. They were spaced as far apart as possible within the tumor mass. Patients had untreated, newly diagnosed non-small cell lung cancer and underwent curative surgery. Using 32 V and 13 J primers, multiplex PCR amplified TCR beta CDR3. TCRdb itself ran the multiplex PCR reads through MiXCR, one entry per CDR3 protein. The sample has thousands of distinct CDR3 sequences; more than 20% are singletons. Sequencing was done on a sample of lung tumor tissue. The receptors come from a man aged 60-69 years with non-small cell lung cancer.

This clonotype is labeled medium-sized (0.01 to 0.1%). The chain links TRBV5-1 to TRBJ2-7; perhaps TRBD1 as D (7 bases). This CDR3 has 14 residues. The V and J ends lost 3 bases and 0 bases respectively, with 10 bases between them. Germline V lookup: CDR1 SGHRS, CDR2 YFSETQ. CDR3 nucleotide sequence: TGCGCCAGCAGCTCAGGGGGGTCCTCCTACGAGCAGTACTTC. Translated, it gives CASSSGGSSYEQYF.

This clonotype was found many times. The chain uses TRBV4-1 and TRBJ2-1; D gene ambiguous. This CDR3 is 14 amino acids long. Germline V CDR1 and CDR2: MGHRA, YSYEKL. Trimming cost V 0 bases and J 7 bases, with 10 bases left between them. Here the CDR3 DNA reads TGCGCCAGCAGCCAAGATGCCGGGTTGAATGAGCAGTTCTTC. This gives the protein CASSQDAGLNEQFF.

Within the sample, this clonotype is medium-sized. The V and J genes are TRBV20-1 and TRBJ2-7; 7 nucleotides align to TRBD2. With V trimmed by 4 bases and J by 3 bases, 9 bases remained unmatched. The CDR3 is 14 residues long. Germline loops: CDR1 DFQATT, CDR2 SNEGSKA (reference sequence). CDR3 sequence reads: CSATIAGQGYEQYF. The CDR3 nucleotides read TGCAGTGCTACAATAGCGGGTCAGGGCTACGAGCAGTACTTC.

The table lists this clonotype with many counts. The V call is TRBV14, the J call TRBJ1-1; TRBD1 matches 9 bases. CDR1 and CDR2 (germline): SGHDN, FVKESK. This CDR3 spans 15 amino acids. After removal of 0 bases from V and 5 bases from J, the junction contained 4 bases not matched to a gene. This CDR3 reads CASSQDRTGVTEAFF. For the CDR3, the DNA is TGTGCCAGCAGCCAAGACCGGACAGGGGTTACTGAAGCTTTCTTT.

This clonotype is termed medium-sized. The genes are TRBV27 and TRBJ2-7; 7 bases fit TRBD1. Germline loops: CDR1 MNHEY, CDR2 SMNVEV (reference sequence). Trimming at V came to 1 base and at J to 1 base, leaving 4 bases not matched to a gene. The length of the CDR3 is 15 residues. CDR3 in DNA: TGTGCCAGCAGTTTATGGACAGGACGGTCCTACGAGCAGTACTTC. Translation gives CASSLWTGRSYEQYF.

This clonotype was recorded at least ten times. This rearrangement joins TRBV18 to TRBJ1-1; D remains ambiguous. The CDR3 is 14 residues long. V was cut by 2 bases and J by 2 bases, with 9 bases left in between. Germline V gene data show CDR1 as KGHSH and CDR2 as LQKENI. The CDR3 DNA reads as TGTGCCAGCTCACCAAGCGTCAGCAACACTGAAGCTTTCTTT. It is translated as CASSPSVSNTEAFF.

In its sample, this clonotype was seen a few times. Compared with germline, one end of the junction differs, possibly owing to a read error. The chain recombines TRBV20-1 with TRBJ2-2; TRBD2 matches at 9 bases. This CDR3 has 14 amino acids. Per germline, CDR1 DFQATT and CDR2 SNEGSKA (reference sequence). The CDR3 DNA follows: TGCAGTACTAGCAAGGCGGGAGGGCCCGGGGAGCTGTTTTTT. Protein product: CSTSKAGGPGELFF.

The table lists this clonotype with a few counts. This rearrangement joins TRBV6-2 or TRBV6-3 to TRBJ2-7; D is undetermined. Germline CDR1 MNHEY, CDR2 SVGEGT. This CDR3 has 12 amino acids. CDR3 nucleotides: TGTCCCACCGCCCAGAGCTCCTACGAGCAGTACTTC. Its translation is CPTAQSSYEQYF.

This clonotype is medium-sized. The J gene is TRBJ2-1, the V gene TRBV20-1; the D gene is possibly TRBD1 (6 bases). Germline lookup yields CDR1 DFQATT and CDR2 SNEGSKA (reference sequence). V shed 6 bases and J shed 2 bases, with 14 bases lying between them. The CDR3 contains 14 residues. As DNA, the CDR3 is TGCAGTGCAGGTAGGGGGATCACCTACAATGAGCAGTTCTTC. This encodes CSAGRGITYNEQFF.

About this clonotype itself: This could be a read error, since a much larger clone is one nucleotide away. V usage is TRBV7-2 and J usage is TRBJ2-1, with unresolved D. CDR3 length: 11 amino acids. Germline values: CDR1 SGHTA, CDR2 FQGNSA. V was cut by 6 bases and J by 9 bases, with 9 bases left in between. CDR3 region: CASSLLGEQFF. As DNA, the CDR3 is TGTGCCAGCAGTCTATTGGGTGAGCAGTTCTTC.

This clonotype was counted at least ten times. The chain recombines TRBV6-5 with TRBJ2-7, with D maybe TRBD1 (6 bases). Per the germline V gene, CDR1 is MNHEY and CDR2 is SVGAGI. The CDR3 consists of 15 residues. Between the trimmed V and J ends, which lost 0 bases and 2 bases, there was a span of 11 bases. CDR3 DNA: TGTGCCAGCAGTTACTCCCAGGGGTCCCCCTACGAGCAGTACTTC. This encodes CASSYSQGSPYEQYF.

This clonotype appeared many times. This chain connects TRBV6-1 to TRBJ2-3; D gene ambiguous. Germline V gene lookup returns CDR1 MNHNS and CDR2 SASEGT. The CDR3 covers 17 residues. V shed 0 bases and J shed 2 bases, with 15 bases lying between them. The CDR3 region is CASSEARAYLTTDTQYF. The CDR3, as DNA: TGTGCCAGCAGTGAAGCCCGGGCTTATCTTACCACAGATACGCAGTATTTT.

Within the sample, this clonotype is medium-sized (0.01 to 0.1%). The chain carries TRBV27 and TRBJ1-4; D is unresolved. Trimming took 0 bases from V and 8 from J, leaving 10 bases between them. The CDR3 has 14 residues. The germline V gene has CDR1 MNHEY and CDR2 SMNVEV (reference sequence). The CDR3 DNA reads TGTGCCAGCAGTTTATCGGGGTATGAAGAAAAACTGTTTTTT. Amino acid sequence: CASSLSGYEEKLFF.

This clonotype qualifies as medium-sized. The rearrangement links TRBV28 to TRBJ2-7, with 10 bases matching TRBD2. The CDR3 sequence is 14 residues long. Looked up from germline, CDR1 is MDHEN and CDR2 is SYDVKM. With 7 bases clipped from V and 7 bases from J, the junction kept 10 bases outside the gene matches. The CDR3 nucleotides read TGTGCCAGCATCAGAAGCGGGAGGGCCTGGGAGCAGTACTTC. This gives the protein CASIRSGRAWEQYF.

This clonotype is termed medium-sized. The chain employs TRBV3-1 and TRBJ1-3, with D unresolved. V lost 1 base to trimming and J lost 0 bases, with 4 bases between them. Germline assignment: CDR1 LGHDT and CDR2 YNNKEL (reference sequence). The CDR3 runs 14 residues. CDR3 residues: CASSQGSSGNTIYF. In DNA form, the CDR3 reads TGTGCCAGCAGCCAAGGAAGCTCTGGAAACACCATATATTTT.

Judged by abundance, this clonotype is medium-sized (0.01 to 0.1%). The CDR3 region has the DNA TGTGCCAGCAAGACCCTCGGGGGGCGGTACGAGCAGTACTTC. Translating it yields CASKTLGGRYEQYF. V and J are TRBV27 and TRBJ2-7, with TRBD2 as a possible D gene (7 bases). CDR3 size: 14 residues. Trimming removed 7 bases from V and 4 bases from J, with 17 bases in between. Germline lookup yields CDR1 MNHEY and CDR2 SMNVEV (reference sequence).

This clonotype is labeled medium-sized. This chain uses TRBV12-3 or TRBV12-4 with TRBJ1-5, with D possibly matching TRBD1 (6 bases). The germline V and J ends were trimmed by 6 bases and 5 bases, with 14 bases remaining between them. The CDR3 loop spans 14 amino acids. The CDR3 DNA reads as TGTGCCAGCAGGGCCACAGGGTCTGATCAGCCCCAGCATTTT. This sequence encodes CASRATGSDQPQHF.

This clonotype is judged medium-sized. The V and J genes are TRBV7-9 and TRBJ1-5; D is undetermined. The CDR3 extends over 16 amino acids. CDR1 and CDR2 from the germline V gene are SEHNR and FQNEAQ (reference sequence). V lost 1 base and J 0 bases, leaving 10 bases between the germline ends. The chain's CDR3 is CASSLGGFNSNQPQHF. The CDR3 DNA reads TGTGCCAGCAGCTTAGGAGGGTTTAATAGCAATCAGCCCCAGCATTTT.

Points on this clonotype: This may stem from a read error, because a much larger clone lies one nucleotide away. This rearrangement joins TRBV9 to TRBJ2-3; the D call may be TRBD1 or TRBD2 (5 bases each). V was clipped by 0 bases and J by 6 bases, with 17 bases between them. The germline gives CDR1 SGDLS, CDR2 YYNGEE. The CDR3 has 16 amino acids. CDR3 residues: CASSVEFGASYDTQYF. CDR3 DNA sequence: TGTGCCAGCAGCGTAGAGTTTGGGGCTAGCTACGATACGCAGTATTTT. Complete variable domain (other parts from reference TRBV9 and TRBJ2-3): DSGVTQTPKHLITATGQRVTLRCSPRSGDLSVYWYQQSLDQGLQFLIQYYNGEERAKGNILERFSAQQFPDLHSELNLSSLELGDSALYFCASSVEFGASYDTQYFGPGTRLTVL.

By share of the sample, this clonotype is medium-sized. DNA of the CDR3: TGTGCCTGGAGTCGCGCAGGGAGCTATAATTCACCCCTCCACTTT. Amino acid sequence: CAWSRAGSYNSPLHF. This chain connects TRBV30 to TRBJ1-6; maybe TRBD1 (5 bases). The CDR3 has 15 residues. With 2 bases removed from V and 3 bases from J, the gap between germline ends came to 11 bases. CDR1 is GTSNPN, CDR2 SVGIG, per germline (reference sequence).

This rearrangement joins TRBV27 to TRBJ2-7, with 9 bases fitting TRBD1. CDR3 length: 15 residues. Looked up from germline, CDR1 is MNHEY and CDR2 is SMNVEV (reference sequence). The trim removed 9 bases at V and 2 bases at J, leaving 11 bases unmatched. CDR3 sequence: CASFSPGQGTYEQYF. The CDR3 DNA reads as TGTGCCAGTTTTTCACCCGGACAGGGGACCTACGAGCAGTACTTC.

About this clonotype: Sequence at one end of the junction differs from germline and may be a read error. This chain links TRBV4-1 with TRBJ1-1; unclear D gene. CDR1 is MGHRA and CDR2 is YSYEKL in the germline V gene. The length of the CDR3 is 15 residues. The CDR3 coding sequence is TGCGCCACCAGCCAAGGAGGTCCGGCGAACACTGAAGCTCTCTTT. Translation gives CATSQGGPANTEALF.

This clonotype qualifies as medium-sized. The V call is TRBV15, the J call TRBJ1-1; tentative D call: TRBD1 (5 bases). V lost 0 bases and J 8 bases, leaving 16 bases between the germline ends. The CDR3 runs 15 residues. Germline-derived CDR1 and CDR2 are LNHNV and YYDKDF (reference sequence). The CDR3 loop reads CATSRDQGATREAFF. As DNA, the CDR3 is TGTGCCACCAGCAGAGATCAAGGGGCAACTAGGGAAGCTTTCTTT. Together with reference TRBV15 and TRBJ1-1, the CDR3 gives the full variable domain: DAMVIQNPRYQVTQFGKPVTLSCSQTLNHNVMYWYQQKSSQAPKLLFHYYDKDFNNEADTPDNFQSRRPNTSFCFLDIRSPGLGDTAMYLCATSRDQGATREAFFGQGTRLTVV.

This clonotype was detected many times. V usage is TRBV20-1 and J usage is TRBJ2-3, with TRBD2 identical over 11 bases. In germline, CDR1 is DFQATT, CDR2 SNEGSKA (reference sequence). Trimming removed 4 bases from V and 3 bases from J; junction bases left unmatched: 9. The CDR3 runs to 16 residues. CDR3 nucleotide sequence: TGCAGTGCTATTTCCCGGACTAGCGGGTCGACAGATACGCAGTATTTT. Translated: CSAISRTSGSTDTQYF.

This clonotype was detected many times. The rearrangement joins TRBV5-1 to TRBJ2-1; perhaps TRBD1 as D (5 bases). CDR3 length equals 14 residues. Germline lookup yields CDR1 SGHRS and CDR2 YFSETQ. Trimming cost V 5 bases and J 10 bases, with 19 bases left between them. CDR3 protein: CASSEVAGSGEQFF. CDR3 DNA: TGCGCCAGCAGTGAAGTGGCAGGCTCAGGGGAGCAGTTCTTC.

By frequency in the sample, this clonotype is medium-sized. This chain uses TRBV6-4 with TRBJ1-4, with D possibly TRBD1 on 5 matching bases. CDR1 is MRHNA and CDR2 is SNTAGT in the germline V gene. V gave up 8 bases and J gave up 6 bases, with 19 bases separating them. CDR3 size: 15 residues. CDR3: CASGHRQRLDEKLFF. The CDR3 nucleotides are TGTGCCAGCGGCCATCGACAGCGACTAGATGAAAAACTGTTTTTT.